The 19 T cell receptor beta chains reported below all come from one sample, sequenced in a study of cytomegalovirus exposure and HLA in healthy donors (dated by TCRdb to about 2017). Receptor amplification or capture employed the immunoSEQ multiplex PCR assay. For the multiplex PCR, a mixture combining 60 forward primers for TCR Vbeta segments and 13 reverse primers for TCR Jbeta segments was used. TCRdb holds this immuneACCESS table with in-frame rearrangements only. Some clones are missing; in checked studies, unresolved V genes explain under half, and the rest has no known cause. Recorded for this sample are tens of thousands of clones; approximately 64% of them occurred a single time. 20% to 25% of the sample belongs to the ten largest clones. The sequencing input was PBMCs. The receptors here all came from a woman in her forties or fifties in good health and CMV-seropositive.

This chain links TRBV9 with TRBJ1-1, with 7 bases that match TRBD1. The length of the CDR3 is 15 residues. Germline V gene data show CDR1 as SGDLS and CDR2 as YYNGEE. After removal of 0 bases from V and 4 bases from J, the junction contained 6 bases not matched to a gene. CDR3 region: CASSVDGQGGTEAFF. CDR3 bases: TGTGCCAGCAGCGTAGATGGCCAGGGGGGCACTGAAGCTTTCTTT.

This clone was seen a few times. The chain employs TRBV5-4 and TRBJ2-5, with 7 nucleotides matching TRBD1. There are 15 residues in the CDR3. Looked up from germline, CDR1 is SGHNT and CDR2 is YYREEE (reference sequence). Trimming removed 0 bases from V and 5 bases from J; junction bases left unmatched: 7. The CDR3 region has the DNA TGTGCCAGCAGCTTGGAGGGGGCCCCCAGGGAGACCCAGTACTTC. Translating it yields CASSLEGAPRETQYF.

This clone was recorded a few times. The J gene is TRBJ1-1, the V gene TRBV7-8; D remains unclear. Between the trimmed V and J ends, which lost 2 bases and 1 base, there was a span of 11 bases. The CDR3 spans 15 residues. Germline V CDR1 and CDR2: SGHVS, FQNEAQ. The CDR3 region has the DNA TGTGCCAGCAGCTTACGAGGGCCTCCGAACACTGAAGCTTTCTTT. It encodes CASSLRGPPNTEAFF.

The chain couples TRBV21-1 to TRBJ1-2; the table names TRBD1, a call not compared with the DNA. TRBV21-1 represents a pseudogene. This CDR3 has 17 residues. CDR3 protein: CASSSRGQGLFDYGYTF. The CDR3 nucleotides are TGTGCCAGCAGCTCTCGAGGACAGGGCCTCTTTGACTATGGCTACACCTTC.

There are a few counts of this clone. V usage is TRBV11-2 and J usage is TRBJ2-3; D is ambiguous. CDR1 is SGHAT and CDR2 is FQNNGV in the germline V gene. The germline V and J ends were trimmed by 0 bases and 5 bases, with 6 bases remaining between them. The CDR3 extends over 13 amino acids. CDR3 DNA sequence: TGTGCCAGCAGCTTAGATTCCCGAGATACGCAGTATTTT. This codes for CASSLDSRDTQYF.

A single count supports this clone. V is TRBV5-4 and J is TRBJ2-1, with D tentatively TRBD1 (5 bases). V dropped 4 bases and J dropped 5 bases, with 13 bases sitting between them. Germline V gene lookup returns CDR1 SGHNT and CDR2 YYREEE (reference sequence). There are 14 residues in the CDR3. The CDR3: CASSRGHLNNEQFF. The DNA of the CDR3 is TGTGCCAGCAGCCGCGGACATCTTAACAATGAGCAGTTCTTC.

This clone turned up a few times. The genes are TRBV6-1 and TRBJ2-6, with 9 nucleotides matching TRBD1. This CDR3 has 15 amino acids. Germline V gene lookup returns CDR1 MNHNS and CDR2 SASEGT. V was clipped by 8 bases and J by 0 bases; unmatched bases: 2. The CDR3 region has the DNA TGTGCCAGCGTGACAGGGGGCTCTGGGGCCAACGTCCTGACTTTC. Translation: CASVTGGSGANVLTF.

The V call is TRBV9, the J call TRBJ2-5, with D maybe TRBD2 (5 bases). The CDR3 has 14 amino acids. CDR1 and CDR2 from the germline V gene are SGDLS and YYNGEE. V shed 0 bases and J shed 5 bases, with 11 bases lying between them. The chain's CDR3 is CASSVGAPGETQYF. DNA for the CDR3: TGTGCCAGCAGCGTAGGAGCCCCGGGGGAGACCCAGTACTTC.

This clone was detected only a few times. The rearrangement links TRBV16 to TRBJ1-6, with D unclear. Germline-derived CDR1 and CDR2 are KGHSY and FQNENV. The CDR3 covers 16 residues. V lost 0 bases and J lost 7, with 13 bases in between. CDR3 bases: TGTGCCAGCAGCCAATCAGCAAGCCCCGCGAATTCACCCCTCCACTTT. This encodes CASSQSASPANSPLHF.

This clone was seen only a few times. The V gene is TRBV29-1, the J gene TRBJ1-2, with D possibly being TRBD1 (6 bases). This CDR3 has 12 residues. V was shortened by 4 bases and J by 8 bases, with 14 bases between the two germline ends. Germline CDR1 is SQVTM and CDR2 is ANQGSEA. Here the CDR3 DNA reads TGCAGCGTTGCTCAGGGGCCTCGGGGCTACACCTTC. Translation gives CSVAQGPRGYTF.

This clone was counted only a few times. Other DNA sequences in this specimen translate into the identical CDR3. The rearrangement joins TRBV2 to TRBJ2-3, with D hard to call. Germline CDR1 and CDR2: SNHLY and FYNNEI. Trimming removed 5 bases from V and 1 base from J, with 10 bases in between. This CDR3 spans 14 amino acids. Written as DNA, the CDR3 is TGTGCCAGCAGTACTTCATTGGGCACAGATACGCAGTATTTT. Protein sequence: CASSTSLGTDTQYF.

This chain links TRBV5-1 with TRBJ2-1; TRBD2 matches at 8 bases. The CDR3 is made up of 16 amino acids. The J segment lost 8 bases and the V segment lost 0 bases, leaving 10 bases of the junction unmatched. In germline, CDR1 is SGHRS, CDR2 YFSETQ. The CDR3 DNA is TGCGCCAGCAGCTTGGCCGCCCGGGGGGGCCTCGATGAGCAGTTCTTC. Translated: CASSLAARGGLDEQFF. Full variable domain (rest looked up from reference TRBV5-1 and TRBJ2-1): KAGVTQTPRYLIKTRGQQVTLSCSPISGHRSVSWYQQTPGQGLQFLFEYFSETQRNKGNFPGRFSGRQFSNSRSEMNVSTLELGDSALYLCASSLAARGGLDEQFFGPGTRLTVL.

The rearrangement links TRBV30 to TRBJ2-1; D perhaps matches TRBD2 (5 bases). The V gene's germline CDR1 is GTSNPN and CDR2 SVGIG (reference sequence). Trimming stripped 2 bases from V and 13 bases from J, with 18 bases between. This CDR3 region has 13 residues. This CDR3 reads CAWSHGVGGGQFF. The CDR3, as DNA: TGTGCCTGGAGTCACGGGGTAGGCGGTGGTCAGTTCTTC.

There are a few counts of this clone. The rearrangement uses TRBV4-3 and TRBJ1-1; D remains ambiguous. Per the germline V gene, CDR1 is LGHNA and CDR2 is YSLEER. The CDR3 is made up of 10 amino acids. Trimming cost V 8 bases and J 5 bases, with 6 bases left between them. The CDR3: CASRWTEAFF. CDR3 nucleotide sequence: TGCGCCAGCCGGTGGACTGAAGCTTTCTTT.

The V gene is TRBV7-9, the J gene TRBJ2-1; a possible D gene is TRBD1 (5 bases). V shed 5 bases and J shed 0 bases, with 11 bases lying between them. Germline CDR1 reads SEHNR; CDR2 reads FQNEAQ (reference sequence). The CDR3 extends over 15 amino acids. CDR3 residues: CASSPGRSSYNEQFF. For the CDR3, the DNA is TGTGCCAGCAGCCCAGGGCGGAGCTCCTACAATGAGCAGTTCTTC.

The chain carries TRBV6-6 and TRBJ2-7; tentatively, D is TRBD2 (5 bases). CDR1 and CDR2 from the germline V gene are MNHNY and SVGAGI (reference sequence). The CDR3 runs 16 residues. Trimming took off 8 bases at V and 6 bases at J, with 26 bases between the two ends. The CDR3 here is CASRGPGVGVRGEQYF. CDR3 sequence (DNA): TGTGCCAGCCGTGGCCCGGGCGTGGGAGTTCGCGGCGAGCAGTACTTC.

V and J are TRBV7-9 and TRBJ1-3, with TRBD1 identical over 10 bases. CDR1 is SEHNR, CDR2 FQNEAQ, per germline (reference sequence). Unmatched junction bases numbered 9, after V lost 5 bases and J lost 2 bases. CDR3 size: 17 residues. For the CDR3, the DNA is TGTGCCAGCAGCACCACCACCGGGACAGGGGCTGGAAACACCATATATTTT. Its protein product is CASSTTTGTGAGNTIYF.

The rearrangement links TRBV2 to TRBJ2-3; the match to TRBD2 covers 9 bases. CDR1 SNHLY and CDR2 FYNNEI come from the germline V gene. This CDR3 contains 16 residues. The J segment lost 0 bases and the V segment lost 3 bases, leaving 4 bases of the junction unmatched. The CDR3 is CASSDPGLASTDTQYF. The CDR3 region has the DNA TGTGCCAGCAGTGACCCGGGACTAGCTAGCACAGATACGCAGTATTTT.

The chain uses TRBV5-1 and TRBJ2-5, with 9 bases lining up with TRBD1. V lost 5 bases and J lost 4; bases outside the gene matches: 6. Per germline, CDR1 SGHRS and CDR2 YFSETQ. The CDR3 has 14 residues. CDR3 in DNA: TGCGCCAGCAGGGACCCGGGACAGGGAGAGACCCAGTACTTC. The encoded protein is CASRDPGQGETQYF.